This TCR beta chain appears in the sequencing data of a study of blood T cell repertoires in COVID-19. Study-wide context: Samples representing acute and convalescent COVID-19 were sourced from the United States, Italy and Spain. The analysed material was cDNA or gDNA that came from T cells, B-cell-depleted T cells, or PBMCs.

The germline CDR1 and CDR2 sequences are SGHVS and FNYEAQ. The CDR3 contains 15 residues. With 5 bases removed from V and 8 bases from J, the gap between germline ends came to 21 bases. As handled by the study authors: The assay estimated nucleated cells by amplifying reference gene primers. Profiling relied on immunoSEQ multiplex PCR, and the TCRdb table lists in-frame clones only, not all of them. That table supplies the V and J calls and clone size; D and trimming were determined from the DNA. The sample yields hundreds of thousands of clones, around 84% seen once. The V call is TRBV7-6, the J call TRBJ1-2; D is possibly TRBD1 (6 bases). Sequencing was done on a sample of peripheral blood. This sequence was found in a woman older than 75 with active or convalescent COVID-19. The CDR3 is CASSAPTGLGEGYTF. The CDR3, as DNA: TGTGCCAGCAGCGCCCCGACAGGACTTGGGGAGGGCTACACCTTC. The full variable domain, rest sourced from reference TRBV7-6 and TRBJ1-2, is GAGVSQSPRYKVTKRGQDVALRCDPISGHVSLYWYRQALGQGPEFLTYFNYEAQQDKSGLPNDRFSAERPEGSISTLTIQRTEQRDSAMYRCASSAPTGLGEGYTFGSGTRLTVV.